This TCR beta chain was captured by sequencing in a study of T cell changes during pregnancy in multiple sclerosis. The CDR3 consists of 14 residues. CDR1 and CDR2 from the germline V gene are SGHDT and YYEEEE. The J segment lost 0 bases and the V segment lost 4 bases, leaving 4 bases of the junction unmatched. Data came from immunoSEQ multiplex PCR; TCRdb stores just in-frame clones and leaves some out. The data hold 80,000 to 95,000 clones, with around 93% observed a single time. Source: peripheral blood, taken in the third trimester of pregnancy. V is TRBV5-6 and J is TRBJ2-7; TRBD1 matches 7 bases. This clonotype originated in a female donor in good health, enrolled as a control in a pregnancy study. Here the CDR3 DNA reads TGTGCCAGCAGCACGGGACAGCACTCCTACGAGCAGTACTTC. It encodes CASSTGQHSYEQYF.